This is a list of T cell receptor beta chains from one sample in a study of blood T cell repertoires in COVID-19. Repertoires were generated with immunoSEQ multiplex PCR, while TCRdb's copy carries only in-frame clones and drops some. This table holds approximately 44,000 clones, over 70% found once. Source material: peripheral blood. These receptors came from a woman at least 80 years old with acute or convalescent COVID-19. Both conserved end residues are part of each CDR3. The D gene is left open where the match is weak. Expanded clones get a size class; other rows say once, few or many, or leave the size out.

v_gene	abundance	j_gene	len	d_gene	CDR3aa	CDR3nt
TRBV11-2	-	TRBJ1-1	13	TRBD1	CASSLGTGGQAFF	TGTGCCAGCAGCCTCGGGACAGGTGGCCAAGCTTTCTTT
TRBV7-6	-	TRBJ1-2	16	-	CASSPQDRPMHYGYTF	TGTGCCAGCAGCCCCCAAGACAGACCGATGCACTATGGCTACACCTTC
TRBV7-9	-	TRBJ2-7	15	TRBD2	CASSPRAGGPYEQYF	TGTGCCAGCAGCCCTAGGGCGGGAGGGCCCTACGAGCAGTACTTC
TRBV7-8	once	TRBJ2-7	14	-	CASSHSGSSYEQYF	TGTGCCAGCAGCCATAGCGGTAGCTCCTACGAGCAGTACTTC
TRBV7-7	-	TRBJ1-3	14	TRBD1	CASSPGGGGNTIYF	TGTGCTAGCAGCCCAGGGGGCGGCGGAAACACCATATATTTT
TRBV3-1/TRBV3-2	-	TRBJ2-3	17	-	CASSQDLGQVPTDTQYF	TGTGCCAGCAGCCAAGATTTAGGCCAGGTACCCACAGATACGCAGTATTTT
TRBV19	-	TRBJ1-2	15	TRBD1	CASSTPGQTNYGYTF	TGTGCCAGTAGTACGCCGGGACAGACAAACTATGGCTACACCTTC
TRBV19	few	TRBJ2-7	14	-	CASSIGRDTYEQYF	TGTGCCAGTAGTATAGGCCGGGACACTTACGAGCAGTACTTC
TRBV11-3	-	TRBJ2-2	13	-	CASSKKTPGELFF	TGTGCCAGCAGTAAGAAAACACCCGGGGAGCTGTTTTTT
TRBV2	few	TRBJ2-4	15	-	CASMRDRGAKNIQYF	TGTGCCAGCATGCGGGACCGGGGGGCCAAAAACATTCAGTACTTC
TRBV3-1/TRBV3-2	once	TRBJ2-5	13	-	CASSPGLTLTQYF	TGTGCCAGCAGCCCGGGATTGACCCTGACCCAGTACTTC
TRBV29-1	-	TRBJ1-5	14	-	CSASEGNSNQPQHF	TGCAGCGCCTCCGAGGGAAATAGCAATCAGCCCCAGCATTTT
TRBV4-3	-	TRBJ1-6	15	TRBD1	CASSQARGLNSPLHF	TGCGCCAGCAGCCAAGCCAGGGGGCTGAATTCACCCCTCCACTTT
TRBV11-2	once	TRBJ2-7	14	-	CASSLAGLLKEQYF	TGTGCCAGCAGCTTAGCGGGACTTCTCAAAGAGCAGTACTTC
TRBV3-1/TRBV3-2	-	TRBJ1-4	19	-	CASSQPPGHQMRSNEKLFF	TGTGCCAGCAGCCAACCCCCGGGACATCAAATGCGGTCCAATGAAAAACTGTTTTTT
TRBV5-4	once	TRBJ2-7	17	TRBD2	CASSSGGKPLLSYEQYF	TGTGCCAGCAGCTCGGGGGGGAAACCCCTCCTCTCCTACGAGCAGTACTTC
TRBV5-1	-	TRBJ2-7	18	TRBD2	CASSPGLAGGLSSYEQYF	TGCGCCAGCAGCCCCGGACTAGCGGGAGGTCTTAGCTCCTACGAGCAGTACTTC
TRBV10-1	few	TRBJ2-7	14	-	CASSSGEPTYEQYF	TGCGCCAGCAGTTCCGGGGAGCCCACCTACGAGCAGTACTTC
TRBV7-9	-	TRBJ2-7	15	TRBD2	CASTKGVAGIYEQYF	TGTGCCAGCACCAAAGGAGTAGCGGGAATCTACGAGCAGTACTTC
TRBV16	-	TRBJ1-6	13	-	CASSPARASPLHF	TGTGCCAGCAGCCCAGCGAGGGCTTCACCCCTCCACTTT
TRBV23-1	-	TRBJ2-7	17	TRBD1	CASSQSIADRGSYEQYF	TGCGCCAGCAGTCAATCGATTGCGGACAGGGGCTCCTACGAGCAGTACTTC
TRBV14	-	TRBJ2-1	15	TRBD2	CASSQGTSAYNEQFF	TGTGCCAGCAGCCAAGGGACTAGCGCCTACAATGAGCAGTTCTTC
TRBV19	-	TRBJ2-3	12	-	CASTSRTDTQYF	TGTGCCAGTACGAGTCGAACAGATACGCAGTATTTT
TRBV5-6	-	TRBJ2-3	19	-	CASSLRPSTSQYSTDTQYF	TGTGCCAGCAGCTTGAGGCCCTCGACTAGTCAATATAGCACAGATACGCAGTATTTT
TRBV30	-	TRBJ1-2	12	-	CAWSADLLGYTF	TGTGCCTGGAGTGCCGATTTACTCGGCTACACCTTC
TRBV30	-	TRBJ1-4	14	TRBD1	CAWSTQGAQKKLFF	TGTGCCTGGAGCACACAGGGGGCGCAAAAAAAACTGTTTTTT
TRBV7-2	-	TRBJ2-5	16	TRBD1	CASSPRRTGWIGTQYF	TGTGCCAGCAGCCCGCGGCGGACAGGGTGGATTGGGACCCAGTACTTC
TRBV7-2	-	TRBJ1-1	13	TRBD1	CASSHRGSTEAFF	TGTGCCAGCAGCCACAGGGGGAGCACTGAAGCTTTCTTT
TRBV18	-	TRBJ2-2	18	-	CASSRSYGKTANTGELFF	TGTGCCAGCTCACGGTCGTACGGGAAGACGGCGAACACCGGGGAGCTGTTTTTT
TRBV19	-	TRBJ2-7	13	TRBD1	CASSTGQGYEQYF	TGTGCCAGTAGTACGGGACAGGGCTACGAGCAGTACTTC
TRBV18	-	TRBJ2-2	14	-	CASSPGQRIGELFF	TGTGCCAGCTCACCCGGACAGAGGATAGGGGAGCTGTTTTTT
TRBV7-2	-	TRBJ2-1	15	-	CASSTSGGGGNEQFF	TGTGCCAGCAGCACGTCGGGGGGAGGGGGAAATGAGCAGTTCTTC
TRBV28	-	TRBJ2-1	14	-	CASSSTQGSNEQFF	TGTGCCAGCAGTTCAACACAGGGTTCCAATGAGCAGTTCTTC
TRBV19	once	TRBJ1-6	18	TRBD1	CASSTGTGRSSYNSPLHF	TGTGCCAGTAGTACGGGGACAGGGAGAAGCTCCTATAATTCACCCCTCCACTTT
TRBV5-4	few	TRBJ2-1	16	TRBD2	CASSPLGGRVYNEQFF	TGTGCCAGCAGCCCACTTGGCGGGAGGGTCTACAATGAGCAGTTCTTC
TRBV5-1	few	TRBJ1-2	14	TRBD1	CASSMGQGWNGYTF	TGCGCCAGCAGCATGGGACAGGGATGGAATGGCTACACCTTC
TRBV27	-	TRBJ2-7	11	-	CASSSYYEQYF	TGTGCCAGCAGTTCCTACTACGAGCAGTACTTC
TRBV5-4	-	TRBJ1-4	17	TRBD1	CASSLGSGQGVREKLFF	TGTGCCAGCAGCTTGGGGTCCGGACAGGGGGTTCGCGAAAAACTGTTTTTT
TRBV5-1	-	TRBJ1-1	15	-	CASSSSGLMNTEAFF	TGCGCCAGCAGCTCGTCAGGGCTAATGAACACTGAAGCTTTCTTT
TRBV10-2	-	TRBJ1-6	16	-	CASSRDGRLSGSPLHF	TGCGCCAGCAGTAGGGACGGGAGACTGTCGGGTTCACCCCTCCACTTT
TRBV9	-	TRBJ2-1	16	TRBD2	CASTLSGTSGYNEQFF	TGTGCCAGCACTCTTTCCGGGACTAGCGGCTACAATGAGCAGTTCTTC
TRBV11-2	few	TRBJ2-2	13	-	CASSPSNTGELFF	TGTGCCAGCAGCCCGTCCAACACCGGGGAGCTGTTTTTT
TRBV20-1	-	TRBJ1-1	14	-	CSASPPSGKAEAFF	TGCAGTGCTAGTCCCCCCTCAGGGAAGGCTGAAGCTTTCTTT
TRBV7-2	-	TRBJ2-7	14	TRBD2	CASSLASGRGEQYF	TGTGCCAGCAGCTTAGCTAGCGGGAGGGGCGAGCAGTACTTC
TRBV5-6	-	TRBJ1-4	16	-	CASSLGPFATNEKLFF	TGTGCCAGCAGCTTGGGGCCGTTTGCAACTAATGAAAAACTGTTTTTT
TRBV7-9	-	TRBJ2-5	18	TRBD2	CASSLGLAGGLHQETQYF	TGTGCCAGCAGCTTAGGACTAGCGGGAGGGCTCCACCAAGAGACCCAGTACTTC
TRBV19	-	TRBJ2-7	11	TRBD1	CASSEGQVKYF	TGTGCCAGTAGCGAGGGACAGGTCAAGTACTTC
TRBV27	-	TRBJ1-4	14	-	CASRRAAHNEKLFF	TGTGCCAGTCGGCGGGCAGCACATAATGAAAAACTGTTTTTT
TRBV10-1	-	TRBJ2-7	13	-	CASSGNGIYEQYF	TGCGCCAGCAGTGGTAACGGGATCTACGAGCAGTACTTC